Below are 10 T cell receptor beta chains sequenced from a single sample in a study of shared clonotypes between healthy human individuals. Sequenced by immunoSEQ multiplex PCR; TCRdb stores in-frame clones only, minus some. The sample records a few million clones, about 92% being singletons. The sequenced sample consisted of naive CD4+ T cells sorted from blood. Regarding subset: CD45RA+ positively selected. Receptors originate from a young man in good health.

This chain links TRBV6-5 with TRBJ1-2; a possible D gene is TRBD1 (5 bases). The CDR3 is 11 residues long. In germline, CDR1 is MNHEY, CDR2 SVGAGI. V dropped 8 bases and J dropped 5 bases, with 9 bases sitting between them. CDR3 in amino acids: CASHRGYGYTF. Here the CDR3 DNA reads TGTGCCAGCCATCGGGGGTATGGCTACACCTTC.

The CDR3 DNA sequence: TGTGCCAGCAGTGAACTGACAGCCCAAGGGACTAGCGGGAGGTCTATGAAAAACATTCAGTACTTC. Translating gives CASSELTAQGTSGRSMKNIQYF. The V and J genes are TRBV2 and TRBJ2-4; 15 bases are a match to TRBD2. Germline V gene sequence: CDR1 SNHLY, CDR2 FYNNEI. The CDR3 loop spans 22 amino acids. V shed 2 bases and J 4 bases; nucleotides not matched to a gene: 18.

This CDR3 reads CAWSDTENQPQHF. The DNA of the CDR3 is TGTGCCTGGAGTGATACAGAAAATCAGCCCCAGCATTTT. V usage is TRBV30 and J usage is TRBJ1-5; D uncertain. V was pared by 1 base and J by 4 bases, with 8 bases between. Germline-derived CDR1 and CDR2 are GTSNPN and SVGIG (reference sequence). The CDR3 extends over 13 amino acids.

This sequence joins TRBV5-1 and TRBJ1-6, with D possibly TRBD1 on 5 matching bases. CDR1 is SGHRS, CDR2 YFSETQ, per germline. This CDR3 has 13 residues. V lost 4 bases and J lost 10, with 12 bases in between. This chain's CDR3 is CASSLGTGSPLHF. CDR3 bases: TGCGCCAGCAGCCTCGGGACGGGCTCACCCCTCCACTTT.

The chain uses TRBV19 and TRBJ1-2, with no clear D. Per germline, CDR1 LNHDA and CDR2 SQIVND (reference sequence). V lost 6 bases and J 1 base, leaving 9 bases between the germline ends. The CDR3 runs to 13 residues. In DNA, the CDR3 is TGTGCCAGTAGCCCCCAGCTTAACTATGGCTACACCTTC. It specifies CASSPQLNYGYTF.

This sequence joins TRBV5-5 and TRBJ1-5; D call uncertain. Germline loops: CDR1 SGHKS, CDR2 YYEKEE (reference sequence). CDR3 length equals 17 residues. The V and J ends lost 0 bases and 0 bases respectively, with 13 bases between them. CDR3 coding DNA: TGTGCCAGCAGCTTGGAGGCAGAACTCTATAGCAATCAGCCCCAGCATTTT. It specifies CASSLEAELYSNQPQHF.

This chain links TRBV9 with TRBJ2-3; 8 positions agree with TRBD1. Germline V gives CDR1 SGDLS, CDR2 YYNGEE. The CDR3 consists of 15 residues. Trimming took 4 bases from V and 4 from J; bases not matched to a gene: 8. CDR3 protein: CASSLRQGRADTQYF. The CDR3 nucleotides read TGTGCCAGCAGCTTGCGACAGGGGCGGGCAGATACGCAGTATTTT.

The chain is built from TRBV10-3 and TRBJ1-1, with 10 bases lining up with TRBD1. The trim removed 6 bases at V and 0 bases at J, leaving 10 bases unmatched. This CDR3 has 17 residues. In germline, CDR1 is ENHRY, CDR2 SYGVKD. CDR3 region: CAIRGTGESFMNTEAFF. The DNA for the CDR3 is TGTGCCATCAGGGGGACAGGGGAGAGCTTCATGAACACTGAAGCTTTCTTT.

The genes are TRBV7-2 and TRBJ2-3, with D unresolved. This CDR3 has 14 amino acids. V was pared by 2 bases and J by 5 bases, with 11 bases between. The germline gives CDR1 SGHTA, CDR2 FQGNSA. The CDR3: CASSLSGIRDTQYF. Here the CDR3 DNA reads TGTGCCAGCAGCTTATCTGGTATCAGAGATACGCAGTATTTT.

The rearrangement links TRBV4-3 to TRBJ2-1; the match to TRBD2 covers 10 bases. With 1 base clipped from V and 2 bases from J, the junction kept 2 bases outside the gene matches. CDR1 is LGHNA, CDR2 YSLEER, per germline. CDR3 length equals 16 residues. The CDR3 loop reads CASSQGLAGPYNEQFF. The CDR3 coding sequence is TGCGCCAGCAGCCAAGGACTAGCGGGTCCCTACAATGAGCAGTTCTTC.